These 28 T cell receptor beta chains were all obtained from the same sample, sequenced in a study of blood T cell repertoires in COVID-19. Profiled with immunoSEQ multiplex PCR; TCRdb holds only in-frame clones, not every one. Among about 170,000 clones listed, 70% to 90% were seen once. Sequencing was performed on peripheral blood. The receptor source for this set is a woman older than 75 with COVID-19, enrolled during active disease.

The gene calls are TRBV5-1 and TRBJ2-7; D call uncertain. The germline gives CDR1 SGHRS, CDR2 YFSETQ. The CDR3 spans 14 residues. V lost 0 bases to trimming and J lost 2 bases, with 9 bases between them. This CDR3 reads CASSLGQDPYEQYF. The CDR3 region has the DNA TGCGCCAGCAGCTTGGGGCAGGATCCCTACGAGCAGTACTTC.

The chain uses TRBV6-2 or TRBV6-3 and TRBJ2-1; 8 bases align to TRBD2. The CDR3 has 16 amino acids. V gave up 4 bases and J gave up 2 bases; unmatched junction bases: 7. The germline CDR1 and CDR2 sequences are MNHEY and SVGEGT. CDR3 loop: CASSSDRGGPYNEQFF. CDR3 coding DNA: TGTGCCAGCAGTTCCGACCGGGGGGGACCCTACAATGAGCAGTTCTTC.

This clone was observed a handful of times. CDR3 nucleotide sequence: TGTGCCACCGTCCTCAGGGAGAACACTGAAGCTTTCTTT. Protein: CATVLRENTEAFF. This rearrangement joins TRBV10-3 to TRBJ1-1, with D possibly TRBD1 on 5 matching bases. Deletions cut 10 bases from V and 1 base from J, with 13 bases between. Germline lookup yields CDR1 ENHRY and CDR2 SYGVKD. The CDR3 is made up of 13 amino acids.

This chain links TRBV11-3 with TRBJ1-1; D is unclear. The CDR3 runs to 13 residues. Trimming took off 3 bases at V and 7 bases at J, with 12 bases between the two ends. Looked up from germline, CDR1 is SGHNT and CDR2 is YENEEA. CDR3 in amino acids: CASSLGDGSEAFF. CDR3 DNA: TGTGCCAGCAGCTTGGGTGACGGGAGTGAAGCTTTCTTT.

This sequence joins TRBV19 and TRBJ1-5; no firm D call. Trimming took off 3 bases at V and 4 bases at J, with 10 bases between the two ends. The CDR3 covers 14 residues. CDR1 LNHDA and CDR2 SQIVND come from the germline V gene (reference sequence). CDR3 DNA sequence: TGTGCCAGTAGTATGGGAGGGTTTAATCAGCCCCAGCATTTT. Residues: CASSMGGFNQPQHF. Variable domain in full (rest from reference TRBV19 and TRBJ1-5): DGGITQSPKYLFRKEGQNVTLSCEQNLNHDAMYWYRQDPGQGLRLIYYSQIVNDFQKGDIAEGYSVSREKKESFPLTVTSAQKNPTAFYLCASSMGGFNQPQHFGDGTRLSIL.

The chain links TRBV14 to TRBJ1-1; perhaps TRBD1 as D (6 bases). The CDR3 has 13 amino acids. Looked up from germline, CDR1 is SGHDN and CDR2 is FVKESK. V was clipped by 4 bases and J by 0 bases, with 6 bases between them. In DNA, the CDR3 is TGTGCCAGCAGCCGGGACATGAACACTGAAGCTTTCTTT. Residues: CASSRDMNTEAFF.

This chain joins TRBV28 and TRBJ2-7; D remains unclear. Germline V lookup: CDR1 MDHEN, CDR2 SYDVKM. Trimming took 2 bases from V and 5 from J, leaving 13 bases between them. This CDR3 has 14 amino acids. This CDR3 reads CASSLPQFPHEQYF. Written as DNA, the CDR3 is TGTGCCAGCAGTTTACCCCAGTTCCCCCACGAGCAGTACTTC.

The chain links TRBV2 to TRBJ2-2; the match to TRBD2 covers 7 bases. The germline V gene encodes CDR1 SNHLY and CDR2 FYNNEI. V lost 8 bases to trimming and J lost 7 bases; unmatched junction nucleotides: 10. The CDR3 contains 14 residues. The CDR3 is CASERMRENGELFF. CDR3 DNA: TGTGCCAGCGAGAGAATGCGGGAGAACGGGGAGCTGTTTTTT.

The chain employs TRBV24-1 and TRBJ2-5; 11 positions match TRBD2. Germline assignment: CDR1 KGHDR and CDR2 SFDVKD. The CDR3 is 17 residues long. Trimming removed 4 bases from V and 2 bases from J; junction bases left unmatched: 8. The CDR3 region has the DNA TGTGCCACCAGTGAGGGGGGACTAGCGGAATTTCAAGAGACCCAGTACTTC. Amino acids: CATSEGGLAEFQETQYF.

The chain employs TRBV28 and TRBJ1-4; TRBD1 might be the D (5 bases). CDR1 and CDR2 from the germline V gene are MDHEN and SYDVKM. V dropped 5 bases and J dropped 0 bases, with 19 bases sitting between them. This CDR3 is 18 amino acids long. This CDR3 is CASSEDGGAVATNEKLFF. CDR3 nucleotides: TGTGCCAGCAGTGAAGACGGCGGGGCAGTTGCAACTAATGAAAAACTGTTTTTT. The full variable domain, completed using reference TRBV28 and TRBJ1-4, is DVKVTQSSRYLVKRTGEKVFLECVQDMDHENMFWYRQDPGLGLRLIYFSYDVKMKEKGDIPEGYSVSREKKERFSLILESASTNQTSMYLCASSEDGGAVATNEKLFFGSGTQLSVL.

The rearrangement uses TRBV27 and TRBJ1-2; 9 bases match TRBD1. Germline values: CDR1 MNHEY, CDR2 SMNVEV (reference sequence). CDR3 length: 15 residues. The J segment lost 8 bases and the V segment lost 3 bases, leaving 10 bases of the junction unmatched. This CDR3 is CASSFLSGQGEGYTF. Written as DNA, the CDR3 is TGTGCCAGCAGTTTTCTTTCGGGACAGGGAGAGGGCTACACCTTC.

V and J are TRBV5-5 and TRBJ1-2; 11 bases line up with TRBD1. Germline CDR1 SGHKS, CDR2 YYEKEE (reference sequence). CDR3 length: 15 amino acids. After removal of 0 bases from V and 4 bases from J, the junction contained 2 bases not matched to a gene. The CDR3: CASSLGGQGAYGYTF. CDR3 nucleotide sequence: TGTGCCAGCAGCTTGGGCGGACAGGGGGCCTATGGCTACACCTTC. Drawing the rest from reference TRBV5-5 and TRBJ1-2, the complete variable domain is DAGVTQSPTHLIKTRGQQVTLRCSPISGHKSVSWYQQVLGQGPQFIFQYYEKEERGRGNFPDRFSARQFPNYSSELNVNALLLGDSALYLCASSLGGQGAYGYTFGSGTRLTVV.

This clone was detected once. The chain uses TRBV28 and TRBJ2-7; 8 nucleotides agree with TRBD1. Unmatched junction bases numbered 8, after V lost 7 bases and J lost 0 bases. The CDR3 is 15 residues long. Germline assignment: CDR1 MDHEN and CDR2 SYDVKM. The CDR3 bases are TGTGCCAGCAATCCAGTAGGACAGGGCTCCTACGAGCAGTACTTC. Encoded protein: CASNPVGQGSYEQYF.

CDR3 residues: CASSAGSRHGELFF. The CDR3 coding sequence is TGTGCCAGCTCCGCGGGCAGTCGCCACGGGGAGCTGTTTTTT. J is TRBJ2-2 and V is TRBV18; D is perhaps TRBD2 (5 bases). The germline gives CDR1 KGHSH, CDR2 LQKENI. CDR3 length equals 14 residues. Trimming cost V 6 bases and J 7 bases, with 15 bases left between them.

The V call is TRBV2, the J call TRBJ1-4; D might be TRBD1 (5 bases). Germline assignment: CDR1 SNHLY and CDR2 FYNNEI. This CDR3 contains 13 residues. Trimming left V 3 bases short and J 8 bases short, with 10 bases between. CDR3 sequence: CASSDRVWEKLFF. CDR3 DNA sequence: TGTGCCAGCAGTGACAGGGTATGGGAAAAACTGTTTTTT. The entire variable domain, with the rest obtained from reference TRBV2 and TRBJ1-4, is as follows: EPEVTQTPSHQVTQMGQEVILRCVPISNHLYFYWYRQILGQKVEFLVSFYNNEISEKSEIFDDQFSVERPDGSNFTLKIRSTKLEDSAMYFCASSDRVWEKLFFGSGTQLSVL.

The chain couples TRBV19 to TRBJ1-3; 9 bases match TRBD1. This CDR3 region has 19 residues. Germline lookup yields CDR1 LNHDA and CDR2 SQIVND (reference sequence). The junction had 14 bases not matched to a gene; V was cut back by 5 bases and J by 0 bases. The CDR3 nucleotides are TGTGCCAGTAGTCCTCCGCCGGGACAGGGCAGCTACTCTGGAAACACCATATATTTT. Amino acid sequence: CASSPPPGQGSYSGNTIYF.

CDR3 coding DNA: TGCGCCAGCAGCCGGTTAGTGGATGGCTACACCTTC. The encoded protein is CASSRLVDGYTF. The chain carries TRBV5-1 and TRBJ1-2, with D unclear. Trimming shortened V by 4 bases and J by 6 bases, and 10 bases separated the two germline ends. The germline V gene has CDR1 SGHRS and CDR2 YFSETQ. The CDR3 extends over 12 amino acids.

The rearrangement uses TRBV6-5 and TRBJ2-1, with TRBD2 identical over 7 bases. Germline-derived CDR1 and CDR2 are MNHEY and SVGAGI. The CDR3 totals 14 residues. The CDR3 reads CATKAGESYNEQFF. The CDR3 nucleotides are TGTGCAACAAAGGCGGGAGAATCCTACAATGAGCAGTTCTTC.

This clone was detected only once. The chain employs TRBV9 and TRBJ1-2, with D possibly being TRBD1 (5 bases). The V end lost 0 bases, the J end lost 4 bases, and 16 bases lay between the germline ends. The CDR3 length is 16 residues. The V gene's germline CDR1 is SGDLS and CDR2 YYNGEE. CDR3 residues: CASSVEAATAAYGYTF. DNA of the CDR3: TGTGCCAGCAGCGTAGAAGCTGCGACAGCCGCCTATGGCTACACCTTC.

The chain recombines TRBV14 with TRBJ2-7, with 7 bases aligning to TRBD2. The CDR3 is 15 amino acids. Germline CDR1 reads SGHDN; CDR2 reads FVKESK. J lost 4 bases, V lost 4 bases, and 10 bases had no gene match. The CDR3 region has the DNA TGTGCCAGCAGCCGGAGCGGGACCTCGGGATACGAGCAGTACTTC. It codes for CASSRSGTSGYEQYF.

The rearrangement uses TRBV6-1 and TRBJ1-5; TRBD1 is a possible D gene (5 bases). Trimming left V 3 bases short and J 3 bases short, with 9 bases between. The CDR3 runs to 14 residues. Germline V gene sequence: CDR1 MNHNS, CDR2 SASEGT. The CDR3 nucleotides are TGTGCCAGCAGTGAGTCAGGGAACAATCAGCCCCAGCATTTT. Residues: CASSESGNNQPQHF.

This clone has only one observation. The V and J genes are TRBV5-1 and TRBJ1-4; TRBD1 matches at 9 bases. V lost 5 bases and J lost 5; bases outside the gene matches: 7. CDR3 size: 15 residues. In germline, CDR1 is SGHRS, CDR2 YFSETQ. In DNA, the CDR3 is TGCGCCAGCAGGCGCCGACAGGGGGGAAATGAAAAACTGTTTTTT. This translates into CASRRRQGGNEKLFF.

This clone was picked up one time. V is TRBV19 and J is TRBJ2-3, with 8 bases matching TRBD2. There are 14 residues in the CDR3. The V and J ends lost 6 bases and 0 bases, in that order; junction bases with no gene match: 2. The germline V gene has CDR1 LNHDA and CDR2 SQIVND (reference sequence). The CDR3 region is CASRREESTDTQYF. Written as DNA, the CDR3 is TGTGCCAGTAGGCGGGAGGAGAGCACAGATACGCAGTATTTT.

The chain joins TRBV24-1 to TRBJ1-4; D is uncertain. The CDR3 runs to 14 residues. The germline V gene encodes CDR1 KGHDR and CDR2 SFDVKD. With 6 bases removed from V and 5 bases from J, the gap between germline ends came to 12 bases. CDR3 in DNA: TGTGCCACCAGTTCTGGGTTGAGGAATGAAAAACTGTTTTTT. It encodes CATSSGLRNEKLFF.

This clone was detected a few times. This chain joins TRBV5-5 and TRBJ2-3; 9 bases fit TRBD2. After removal of 7 bases from V and 4 bases from J, the junction contained 7 bases not matched to a gene. The CDR3 runs 14 residues. Germline V gives CDR1 SGHKS, CDR2 YYEKEE (reference sequence). The CDR3 DNA follows: TGTGCCAGCTTTGATGCGGGAGGGGCAGATACGCAGTATTTT. Its translation: CASFDAGGADTQYF. Full variable domain (remainder filled in from reference TRBV5-5 and TRBJ2-3): DAGVTQSPTHLIKTRGQQVTLRCSPISGHKSVSWYQQVLGQGPQFIFQYYEKEERGRGNFPDRFSARQFPNYSSELNVNALLLGDSALYLCASFDAGGADTQYFGPGTRLTVL.

This clone has only one observation. This sequence joins TRBV5-4 and TRBJ2-5; 12 bases are a match to TRBD2. There are 18 residues in the CDR3. The junction had 11 bases not matched to a gene; V was cut back by 3 bases and J by 2 bases. From germline, CDR1 is SGHNT and CDR2 YYREEE (reference sequence). The CDR3 sequence is CASSSKGLAGPSQETQYF. CDR3 DNA sequence: TGTGCCAGCAGCTCAAAAGGACTAGCGGGACCTAGTCAAGAGACCCAGTACTTC.

The V and J genes are TRBV18 and TRBJ1-1; the match to TRBD1 covers 9 bases. Losses at the gene ends were 2 bases for V and 3 bases for J; bases not matched to a gene: 4. The germline gives CDR1 KGHSH, CDR2 LQKENI. This CDR3 is built from 15 residues. For the CDR3, the DNA is TGTGCCAGCTCACCATCGGGACAGGGATACACTGAAGCTTTCTTT. Protein product: CASSPSGQGYTEAFF. Complete variable domain (other parts from reference TRBV18 and TRBJ1-1): NAGVMQNPRHLVRRRGQEARLRCSPMKGHSHVYWYRQLPEEGLKFMVYLQKENIIDESGMPKERFSAEFPKEGPSILRIQQVVRGDSAAYFCASSPSGQGYTEAFFGQGTRLTVV.

The V and J genes are TRBV19 and TRBJ1-5, with TRBD1 as a possible D gene (6 bases). The CDR3 has 16 residues. Germline V gene lookup returns CDR1 LNHDA and CDR2 SQIVND (reference sequence). V lost 2 bases and J 1 base, leaving 12 bases between the germline ends. The CDR3 nucleotides are TGTGCCAGTAGTATATATGCAGGGGCAAGCAATCAGCCCCAGCATTTT. Its translation is CASSIYAGASNQPQHF.